This T cell receptor (beta chain) stems from a study of post-analysis software for immune sequencing data. Broader study findings: Included in a set of roughly 5 TRBV segments more frequent in patients than controls were TRBV5-6, TRBV5-1 and TRBV20-1.

TCR beta libraries were prepared from cDNA with unique molecular identifiers. MiXCR, run by TCRdb on the PCR reads, gives a single entry per CDR3 protein. This repertoire shows 400,000 to 500,000 distinct CDR3 sequences, more than 30% found once; its top ten account for around 8%. As concerns this clonotype: Its antigen is currently unknown.

V shed 1 base and J shed 8 bases, with 18 bases lying between them. The CDR3 covers 15 residues. Germline CDR1 is MNHEY and CDR2 is SVGAGI. The sample consisted of blood. This chain uses TRBV6-5 with TRBJ2-7, with D unclear. This sequence originates from a girl aged 2-15 years with multiple sclerosis. CDR3 sequence: CASSYFLPGSGQQYF. The CDR3, as DNA: TGTGCCAGCAGTTACTTTTTGCCAGGATCGGGTCAGCAGTACTTC.